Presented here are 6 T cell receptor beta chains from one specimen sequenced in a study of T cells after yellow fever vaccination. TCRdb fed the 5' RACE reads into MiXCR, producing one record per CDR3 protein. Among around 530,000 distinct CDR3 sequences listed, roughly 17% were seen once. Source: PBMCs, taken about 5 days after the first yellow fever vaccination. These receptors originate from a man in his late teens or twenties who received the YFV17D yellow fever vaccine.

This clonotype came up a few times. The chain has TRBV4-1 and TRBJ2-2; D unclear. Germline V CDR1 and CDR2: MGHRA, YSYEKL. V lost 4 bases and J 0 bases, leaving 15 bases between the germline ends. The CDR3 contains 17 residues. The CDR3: CASSRRTTLPNTGELFF. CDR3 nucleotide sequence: TGCGCCAGCAGCCGCAGAACCACGCTGCCGAACACCGGGGAGCTGTTTTTT.

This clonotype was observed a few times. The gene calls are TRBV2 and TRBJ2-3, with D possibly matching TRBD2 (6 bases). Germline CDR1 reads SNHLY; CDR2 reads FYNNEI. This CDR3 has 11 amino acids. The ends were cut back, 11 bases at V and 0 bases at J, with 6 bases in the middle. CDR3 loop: CAGGSTDTQYF. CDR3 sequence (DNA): TGTGCCGGGGGGAGCACAGATACGCAGTATTTT.

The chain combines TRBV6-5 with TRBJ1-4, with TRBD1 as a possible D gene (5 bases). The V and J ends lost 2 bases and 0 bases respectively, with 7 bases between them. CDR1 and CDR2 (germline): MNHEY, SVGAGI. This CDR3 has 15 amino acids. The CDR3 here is CASSYGTPTNEKLFF. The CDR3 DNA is TGTGCCAGCAGTTACGGGACCCCAACTAATGAAAAACTGTTTTTT.

CDR3 nucleotides: TGTGCCACCGACCTGAAGATGACTAAAACCTACGAGCAGTACTTC. It codes for CATDLKMTKTYEQYF. The chain carries TRBV7-9 and TRBJ2-7; weak D call: TRBD2 (5 bases). The CDR3 extends over 15 amino acids. V dropped 10 bases and J dropped 2 bases, with 21 bases sitting between them. Germline V gene sequence: CDR1 SEHNR, CDR2 FQNEAQ (reference sequence).

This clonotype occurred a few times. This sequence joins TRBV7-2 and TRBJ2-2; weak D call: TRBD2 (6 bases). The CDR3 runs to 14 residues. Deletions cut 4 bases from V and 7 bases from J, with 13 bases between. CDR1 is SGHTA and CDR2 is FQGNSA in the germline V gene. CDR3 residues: CASSSNVGGGELFF. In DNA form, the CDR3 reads TGTGCCAGCAGCTCAAACGTCGGGGGCGGGGAGCTGTTTTTT.

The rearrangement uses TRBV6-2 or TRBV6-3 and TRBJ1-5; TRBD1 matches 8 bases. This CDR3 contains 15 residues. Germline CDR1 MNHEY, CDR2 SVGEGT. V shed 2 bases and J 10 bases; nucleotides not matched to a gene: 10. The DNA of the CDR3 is TGTGCCAGCAGTTACGGGACAGGTGAGGGTCATCCCCAGCATTTT. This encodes CASSYGTGEGHPQHF.